A single sample is the source of the 15 T cell receptor beta chains below, sequenced in a study of blood T cell repertoires in COVID-19. Only in-frame clones appear in the TCRdb table, and some are missing; sequencing was by immunoSEQ multiplex PCR. This table has about 200,000 clones, 85% appearing once. The specimen sequenced was peripheral blood. These receptor sequences come from an older woman with COVID-19, enrolled during active disease.

This clone was seen once. The gene calls are TRBV3-1 (or the pseudogene TRBV3-2) and TRBJ2-1; the match to TRBD2 covers 10 bases. This CDR3 has 22 residues. Germline CDR1 and CDR2: LGHDT and YNNKEL (reference sequence). V dropped 1 base and J dropped 1; count of bases not matched to a gene: 19. The CDR3 DNA reads TGTGCCAGCAGCCAAGTTCTCCGAGGACTAGCGGAAAGAGGTGGGTCCTACAATGAGCAGTTCTTC. As protein: CASSQVLRGLAERGGSYNEQFF.

About this clone: Sequence at one end of the junction differs from germline and may be a read error. CDR3 loop: CTSRSQAGLANTEAFF. CDR3 coding DNA: TGTACCAGTAGGAGTCAGGCAGGGTTGGCAAACACTGAAGCTTTCTTT. This chain uses TRBV19 with TRBJ1-1; tentative D call: TRBD1 (5 bases). The CDR3 runs to 16 residues. Germline V lookup: CDR1 LNHDA, CDR2 SQIVND (reference sequence).

The V call is TRBV7-2, the J call TRBJ1-1; the D gene is possibly TRBD1 (5 bases). This CDR3 has 17 residues. V shed 1 base and J shed 1 base, with 16 bases lying between them. Germline CDR1 and CDR2: SGHTA and FQGNSA. The CDR3 sequence: CASSLVARAGGNTEAFF. CDR3 nucleotide sequence: TGTGCCAGCAGCTTAGTAGCCAGGGCGGGGGGGAACACTGAAGCTTTCTTT.

The chain links TRBV20-1 to TRBJ1-6, with 7 bases identical to TRBD1. The germline V gene encodes CDR1 DFQATT and CDR2 SNEGSKA (reference sequence). Trimming took 3 bases from V and 0 from J; bases not matched to a gene: 8. This CDR3 contains 17 residues. This chain's CDR3 is CSASRGQASSYNSPLHF. The DNA of the CDR3 is TGCAGTGCTAGTCGTGGACAGGCTAGCTCCTATAATTCACCCCTCCACTTT.

V and J are TRBV5-4 and TRBJ2-2, with a weak D call TRBD1 (5 bases). The CDR3 has 15 residues. Germline loops: CDR1 SGHNT, CDR2 YYREEE (reference sequence). V gave up 1 base and J gave up 0 bases, with 7 bases separating them. The DNA for the CDR3 is TGTGCCAGCAGCTTGTGGGGCGCGAACACCGGGGAGCTGTTTTTT. This sequence encodes CASSLWGANTGELFF.

The chain is built from TRBV7-2 and TRBJ2-4, with 9 bases matching TRBD1. V lost 0 bases, J lost 4 bases, and 1 base stayed unmatched. Germline lookup yields CDR1 SGHTA and CDR2 FQGNSA. The CDR3 runs 15 residues. The CDR3 DNA reads TGTGCCAGCAGCTTAGCGACAGGGGGGAAAAACATTCAGTACTTC. Encoded protein: CASSLATGGKNIQYF.

This clone was observed a few times. J is TRBJ1-3 and V is TRBV19; no definite D call. Germline V CDR1 and CDR2: LNHDA, SQIVND (reference sequence). Trimming stripped 7 bases from V and 0 bases from J, with 10 bases between. CDR3 length: 14 residues. The chain's CDR3 is CASTLWSSGNTIYF. CDR3 in DNA: TGTGCCAGTACCCTTTGGAGCTCTGGAAACACCATATATTTT.

J is TRBJ2-7 and V is TRBV6-2 or TRBV6-3; 7 bases map to TRBD2. This CDR3 is built from 13 residues. Germline V lookup: CDR1 MNHEY, CDR2 SVGEGT. V was clipped by 4 bases and J by 7 bases; unmatched bases: 7. The CDR3 bases are TGTGCCAGCAGTTTCGGGGCTAGCGGAGAGCAGTACTTC. Residues: CASSFGASGEQYF.

The chain carries TRBV20-1 and TRBJ1-1, with a tentative D call TRBD1 (6 bases). The CDR3 totals 11 residues. Trimming removed 4 bases from V and 7 bases from J, with 10 bases in between. Germline V gives CDR1 DFQATT, CDR2 SNEGSKA (reference sequence). This chain's CDR3 is CSAKTGYEAFF. DNA for the CDR3: TGCAGTGCTAAGACAGGTTATGAAGCTTTCTTT.

J is TRBJ1-5 and V is TRBV9; D gene uncertain. Looked up from germline, CDR1 is SGDLS and CDR2 is YYNGEE. V lost 4 bases and J lost 0, with 11 bases in between. The CDR3 spans 15 residues. The CDR3 loop is CASSPTGYSNQPQHF. The CDR3 nucleotides read TGTGCCAGCAGCCCTACGGGATATAGCAATCAGCCCCAGCATTTT.

The rearrangement uses TRBV11-2 and TRBJ1-5, with 11 nucleotides matching TRBD1. This CDR3 region has 16 residues. Trimming took 5 bases from V and 3 from J; bases not matched to a gene: 6. The germline CDR1 and CDR2 sequences are SGHAT and FQNNGV. This chain's CDR3 is CASSRGDRGNNQPQHF. For the CDR3, the DNA is TGTGCCAGCAGCCGAGGGGACAGGGGGAACAATCAGCCCCAGCATTTT.

The chain is built from TRBV7-8 and TRBJ2-7; 12 bases map to TRBD2. This CDR3 is 17 amino acids long. Germline trimming cut 1 base from V and 6 bases from J; bases unmatched to any gene: 10. Germline V CDR1 and CDR2: SGHVS, FQNEAQ. This CDR3 reads CASSLGLAGALSPEQYF. CDR3 in DNA: TGTGCCAGCAGCTTAGGACTAGCGGGGGCCCTCTCCCCCGAGCAGTACTTC.

This clone was found a few times. V usage is TRBV1 and J usage is TRBJ2-7; the table's D call, TRBD1, was not checked against the DNA. TRBV1 is annotated as a pseudogene. The CDR3 loop spans 16 amino acids. The CDR3 nucleotides read TGCACCAGCAGCCGCCGGACAGGGAGCGAAGCGGACGAGCAGTACTTC. It specifies CTSSRRTGSEADEQYF.

The V and J genes are TRBV2 and TRBJ2-7; 10 positions agree with TRBD1. J gave up 0 bases and V 4 bases, and 3 bases lay outside the gene matches. Germline values: CDR1 SNHLY, CDR2 FYNNEI. The CDR3 loop spans 15 amino acids. This CDR3 reads CASSGDRGLSYEQYF. CDR3 bases: TGTGCCAGCAGTGGGGACAGGGGCCTCTCCTACGAGCAGTACTTC.

The chain carries TRBV3-1 (or the pseudogene TRBV3-2) and TRBJ2-1; 7 bases fit TRBD2. V gave up 5 bases and J gave up 0 bases; unmatched junction bases: 10. The CDR3 has 17 amino acids. Germline-derived CDR1 and CDR2 are LGHDT and YNNKEL (reference sequence). Written as DNA, the CDR3 is TGTGCCAGCAGCTGGGGAGCGGGACCCGGCTCCTACAATGAGCAGTTCTTC. Protein: CASSWGAGPGSYNEQFF.